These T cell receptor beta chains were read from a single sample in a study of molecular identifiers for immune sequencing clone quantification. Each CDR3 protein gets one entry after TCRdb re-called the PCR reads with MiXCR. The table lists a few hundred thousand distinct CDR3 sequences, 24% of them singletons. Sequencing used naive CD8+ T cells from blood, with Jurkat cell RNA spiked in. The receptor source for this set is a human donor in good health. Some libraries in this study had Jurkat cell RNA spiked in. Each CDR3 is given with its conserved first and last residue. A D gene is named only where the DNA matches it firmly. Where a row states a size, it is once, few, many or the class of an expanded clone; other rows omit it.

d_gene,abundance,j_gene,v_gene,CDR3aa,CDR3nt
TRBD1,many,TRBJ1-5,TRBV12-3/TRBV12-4,CASSLFGTGGLSNQPQHF,TGTGCCAGCAGTTTATTCGGGACAGGGGGCCTGAGTAATCAGCCCCAGCATTTT
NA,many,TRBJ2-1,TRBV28,CASSFVRRSYNEQFF,TGTGCCAGCAGTTTCGTCCGAAGATCCTACAATGAGCAGTTCTTC
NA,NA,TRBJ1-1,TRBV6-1,CASSGVDLNTEAFF,TGTGCCAGCAGTGGAGTGGACCTGAACACTGAAGCTTTCTTT
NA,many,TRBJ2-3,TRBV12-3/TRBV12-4,CASSFAPLERVTDTQYF,TGTGCCAGCAGTTTCGCCCCCTTGGAGCGGGTCACAGATACGCAGTATTTT
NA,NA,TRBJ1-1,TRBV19,CASSIVPGVKNTEAFF,TGTGCCAGTAGTATAGTCCCGGGAGTGAAGAACACTGAAGCTTTCTTT
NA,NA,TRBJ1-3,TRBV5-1,CASSSVGESAHLNSGNTIYF,TGCGCCAGCAGCAGTGTAGGGGAATCGGCTCACCTCAACTCTGGAAACACCATATATTTT
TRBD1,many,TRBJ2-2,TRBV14,CASRGQGQFANTGELFF,TGTGCCAGCAGGGGACAGGGTCAATTCGCGAACACCGGGGAGCTGTTTTTT
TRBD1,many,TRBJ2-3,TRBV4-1,CASSQMGQGQDTQYF,TGCGCCAGCAGCCAGATGGGACAGGGGCAAGATACGCAGTATTTT
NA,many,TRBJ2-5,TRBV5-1,CASSPDTGSETQYF,TGCGCCAGCAGCCCAGACACAGGGTCAGAGACCCAGTACTTC
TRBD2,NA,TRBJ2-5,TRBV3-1,CASSQDSGPGGLETQYF,TGTGCCAGCAGCCAAGATTCCGGCCCCGGGGGGTTAGAGACCCAGTACTTC
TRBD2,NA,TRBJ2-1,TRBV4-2,CASSQDTRTSGIYERFF,TGTGCCAGCAGCCAAGATACCAGGACTAGCGGGATCTATGAGCGGTTCTTC
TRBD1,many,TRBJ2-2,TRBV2,CASSEDRDRGRSTGELFF,TGTGCCAGCAGTGAAGATCGCGACAGGGGGCGTAGCACCGGGGAGCTGTTTTTT
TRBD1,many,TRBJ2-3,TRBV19,CASSIQTGAGDTQYF,TGTGCCAGTAGTATCCAGACAGGGGCGGGAGATACGCAGTATTTT
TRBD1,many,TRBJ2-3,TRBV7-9,CASSRITGGADTQYF,TGTGCCAGCAGCCGGATTACAGGGGGCGCAGATACGCAGTATTTT
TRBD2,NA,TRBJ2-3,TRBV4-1,CASSQESGGDTATQYF,TGCGCCAGCAGCCAAGAGTCCGGGGGGGACACAGCTACGCAGTATTTT
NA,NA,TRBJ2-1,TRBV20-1,CSVEDESSYNEQFF,TGCAGTGTCGAGGACGAGAGCTCCTACAATGAGCAGTTCTTC
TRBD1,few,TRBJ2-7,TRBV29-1,CSVEFSTGETYEQYF,TGCAGCGTTGAGTTTAGTACAGGGGAAACCTACGAGCAGTACTTC
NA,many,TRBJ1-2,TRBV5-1,CASSSKGQANYGYTF,TGCGCCAGCAGCTCCAAGGGCCAAGCTAACTATGGCTACACCTTC
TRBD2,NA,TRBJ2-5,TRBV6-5,CASSASSGGGETQYF,TGTGCCAGCAGTGCGTCTAGCGGGGGGGGAGAGACCCAGTACTTC
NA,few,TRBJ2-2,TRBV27,CASSPHAPQSGEFTGELFF,TGTGCCAGCAGTCCCCATGCTCCCCAATCAGGCGAGTTCACCGGGGAGCTGTTTTTT
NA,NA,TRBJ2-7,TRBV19,CASSTNPASYEQYF,TGTGCCAGTAGTACTAACCCGGCCAGCTACGAGCAGTACTTC
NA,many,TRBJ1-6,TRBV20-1,CSAREQGSSYNSPLHF,TGCAGTGCTAGAGAACAGGGAAGCTCCTATAATTCACCCCTCCACTTT
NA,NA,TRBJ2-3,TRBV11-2,CAEGQQYF,TGTGCCGAAGGGCAGCAGTATTTT
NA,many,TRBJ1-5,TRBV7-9,CASSFGDQPQHF,TGTGCCAGCAGCTTTGGGGATCAGCCCCAGCATTTT
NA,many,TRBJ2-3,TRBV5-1,CASSSSGTRPDTQYF,TGCGCCAGCAGCTCCTCCGGGACCCGCCCAGATACGCAGTATTTT